This TCR beta chain was observed in a study of cytomegalovirus exposure and HLA in healthy donors. The CDR3 is 17 amino acids. V gave up 3 bases and J gave up 7 bases, with 19 bases separating them. CDR1 is MGHRA, CDR2 YSYEKL, per germline. The PCR made use of 60 Vbeta and 13 Jbeta primers. The repertoire was sequenced with immunoSEQ multiplex PCR; TCRdb's copy has only in-frame clones and lacks some. Of some 160,000 clones in the sample, 80% to 90% are singletons; the top ten hold approximately 2.7%. The V gene is TRBV4-1, the J gene TRBJ1-6, with D tentatively TRBD1 (5 bases). The receptor comes from a boy aged 2 to 10 in good health and CMV-seronegative. Sequencing used PBMCs. CDR3 DNA: TGCGCCAGCAGCCAGGCCGCTTTTGGCAGGGCAAATTCACCCCTCCACTTT. Translated: CASSQAAFGRANSPLHF.